This T cell receptor (beta chain) was documented in a study of long-term antiretroviral therapy in people with HIV. General observations from the study: Pre-ART-expanded clones dominated the repertoire at all time points.

The CDR3 loop spans 14 amino acids. CDR1 and CDR2 (germline): LNHDA, SQIVND (reference sequence). The germline V and J ends were trimmed by 10 bases and 0 bases, with 15 bases remaining between them. Note on this clone: Its antigen is still unknown.

The immunoSEQ assay was v3.0, run at survey level. Method: immunoSEQ multiplex PCR; TCRdb's copy keeps in-frame clones and lacks some. The sample lists more than 20,000 clones; 70% to 85% were seen once. The receptor was isolated from a man aged 18 to 30 with HIV. Sequencing was performed on unsorted PBMCs, taken 0.5 years after starting antiretroviral therapy. The genes are TRBV19 and TRBJ1-1; D gene ambiguous. The CDR3, as DNA: TGTGCCACCAAATTTGGAAAACTGAACACTGAAGCTTTCTTT. It codes for CATKFGKLNTEAFF.